These 8 T cell receptor beta chains originate from one sample sequenced in a study of T cells in narcolepsy. Assay: immunoSEQ multiplex PCR; the TCRdb copy retains only in-frame clones and omits some. The table has some 20,000 clones, roughly four fifths seen once. The specimen sequenced was memory (CD45RA-) CD4+ T cells from blood. These TCRs come from a human donor in good health.

The rearrangement uses TRBV7-6 and TRBJ2-7, with TRBD2 matching 7 bases. The CDR3 contains 15 residues. The germline gives CDR1 SGHVS, CDR2 FNYEAQ. Trimming at V came to 1 base and at J to 2 bases, leaving 5 bases not matched to a gene. The CDR3 DNA reads as TGTGCCAGCAGCTTAGGGGGCGGGGGTGCCTACGAGCAGTACTTC. Protein product: CASSLGGGGAYEQYF.

The chain couples TRBV7-9 to TRBJ1-1; a weak D match, TRBD1 (5 bases). This CDR3 contains 14 residues. The V end lost 3 bases, the J end lost 3 bases, and 11 bases lay between the germline ends. Germline V gene data show CDR1 as SEHNR and CDR2 as FQNEAQ (reference sequence). The CDR3 protein is CASSFQGGHTEAFF. In DNA, the CDR3 is TGTGCCAGCAGCTTTCAGGGAGGTCACACTGAAGCTTTCTTT.

The chain carries TRBV19 and TRBJ1-1; perhaps TRBD1 as D (5 bases). The V end was cut by 4 bases, the J end by 2 bases, with 14 bases between. The CDR3 length is 15 residues. Germline V CDR1 and CDR2: LNHDA, SQIVND (reference sequence). The CDR3 region is CASSTGRRANTEAFF. DNA of the CDR3: TGTGCCAGTAGTACAGGGCGCCGCGCCAACACTGAAGCTTTCTTT.

The table lists this clone with a count of one. J is TRBJ1-2 and V is TRBV7-2; 9 nucleotides match TRBD1. CDR1 is SGHTA and CDR2 is FQGNSA in the germline V gene. The CDR3 contains 15 residues. Trimming cost V 4 bases and J 0 bases; bases outside gene matches: 3. The DNA of the CDR3 is TGTGCCAGCAGCTCGGACAGGGGTTCTAACTATGGCTACACCTTC. Translating it yields CASSSDRGSNYGYTF.

The chain recombines TRBV11-3 with TRBJ1-3, with D unclear. The CDR3 runs to 14 residues. CDR1 and CDR2 from the germline V gene are SGHNT and YENEEA. Trimming removed 5 bases from V and 4 bases from J, with 12 bases in between. This CDR3 is CASSPNDGGNTIYF. Written as DNA, the CDR3 is TGTGCCAGCAGCCCAAACGACGGGGGAAACACCATATATTTT.

There are a few counts of this clone. This rearrangement joins TRBV10-3 to TRBJ1-6, with D possibly being TRBD1 (6 bases). The V gene lost 3 bases and the J gene lost 7 bases, with 7 bases spanning the gap. Germline values: CDR1 ENHRY, CDR2 SYGVKD. The CDR3 runs 13 residues. CDR3 nucleotide sequence: TGTGCCATCAGTGACCAGGGGAATTCACCCCTCCACTTT. This codes for CAISDQGNSPLHF.

The CDR3 DNA follows: TGTGCCGACTCACGGGGCAGCACAGATACGCAGTATTTT. Residues: CADSRGSTDTQYF. The chain recombines TRBV7-9 with TRBJ2-3; the D gene could be TRBD1 or TRBD2 (5 bases each). CDR1 and CDR2 from the germline V gene are SEHNR and FQNEAQ (reference sequence). Trimming cost V 11 bases and J 0 bases, with 12 bases left between them. This CDR3 contains 13 residues. Based on the CDR3 plus reference TRBV7-9 and TRBJ2-3, the full variable domain is DTGVSQNPRHKITKRGQNVTFRCDPISEHNRLYWYRQTLGQGPEFLTYFQNEAQLEKSRLLSDRFSAERPKGSFSTLEIQRTEQGDSAMYLCADSRGSTDTQYFGPGTRLTVL.

The chain uses TRBV5-1 and TRBJ1-4; maybe TRBD1 (5 bases). Germline loops: CDR1 SGHRS, CDR2 YFSETQ. The CDR3 sequence is 14 residues long. V was trimmed by 0 bases and J by 7 bases, leaving 10 bases between them. The CDR3 spells CASSLGQGGEKLFF. The CDR3 region has the DNA TGCGCCAGCAGCTTGGGGCAGGGTGGTGAAAAACTGTTTTTT.